This entry is about one T cell receptor (beta chain). The antigen is unknown. The CDR3 is 12 amino acids. V lost 3 bases and J 11 bases, leaving 14 bases between the germline ends. Germline CDR1 reads SGDLS; CDR2 reads YYNGEE. These data belong to a study of T cell responses to AZD1222 COVID-19 vaccine. Whole-study results and caveats: The CD4 TCRs associated with vaccination extended across spike and predominated at 160-218 and 743-854. Nearly half of spike-specific TCRs reportedly go after variant regions that carry no mutations. Only after the peak T cell response were repertoires sampled.

Sequenced by immunoSEQ multiplex PCR; TCRdb stores in-frame clones only, minus some. The sample includes approximately 140,000 clones, over 75% of them seen just once. The genes are TRBV9 and TRBJ1-1; D possibly corresponds to TRBD1 (5 bases). This sequence was found in an adult who received the AZD1222 COVID-19 vaccine. Material: peripheral blood, obtained 28 days after the second AZD1222 dose. CDR3 bases: TGTGCCAGCAGCGCGGGATCAAGGGACGCTTTCTTT. It translates to CASSAGSRDAFF.